These T cell receptor beta chains were read from a single sample in a study of shared clonotypes between healthy human individuals. TCRdb's table, derived via immunoSEQ multiplex PCR, lists solely in-frame clones and lacks some. The table has some 800,000 clones, 80% to 95% seen once; the top ten hold around 24%. Material for sequencing was naive CD8+ T cells sorted from blood. The receptors were sampled from a man under 40 in good health. Each CDR3 is given with its conserved first and last residue. Each record gives: J gene, clone size, V gene, D gene, CDR3 DNA, CDR3 protein. D genes are given only for firm matches. The listing skips clone size in some rows; elsewhere it reads once, few, many or a size class.

TRBJ2-1 | NA | TRBV5-6 | NA | TGTGCCAGCTTCAGACAGGTTTACAATGAGCAGTTCTTC | CASFRQVYNEQFF
TRBJ2-3 | NA | TRBV9 | NA | TGTGCCAGCAGCGTAGCTTCAGTCACAGATACGCAGTATTTT | CASSVASVTDTQYF
TRBJ2-7 | NA | TRBV29-1 | NA | TGCAGCGTACAGACAGTCTCCTACGAGCAGTACTTC | CSVQTVSYEQYF
TRBJ2-5 | NA | TRBV11-2 | TRBD2 | TGTGCCAGCAGCTTAGATGGGCTAGCGGGCCTGCAAGAGACCCAGTACTTC | CASSLDGLAGLQETQYF
TRBJ2-2 | NA | TRBV4-1 | NA | TGCGCCAGCAGCCAAGATATCACTAGTTACACCGGGGAGCTGTTTTTT | CASSQDITSYTGELFF
TRBJ2-5 | NA | TRBV29-1 | NA | TGCAGCGTTGAGGAAGGGGGACTCCAAGAGACCCAGTACTTC | CSVEEGGLQETQYF
TRBJ2-2 | NA | TRBV11-3 | NA | TGTGCCAGCAGCGAAACGACGGGATGGCCCGGGGAGCTGTTTTTT | CASSETTGWPGELFF
TRBJ1-2 | NA | TRBV5-5 | TRBD1 | TGTGCCAGCAGACACCGGGACAGCTTGAACTATGGCTACACCTTC | CASRHRDSLNYGYTF
TRBJ2-1 | NA | TRBV29-1 | NA | TGCAGCGTTGAGGGGTCTGATAATCTTTCCTACAATGAGCAGTTCTTC | CSVEGSDNLSYNEQFF
TRBJ2-2 | few | TRBV7-9 | NA | TGTGCCAGCAGACAAGCGGGTACCGGGGAGCTGTTTTTT | CASRQAGTGELFF